The 28 T cell receptor beta chains below were found in one sample sequenced in a study of T cells in Graves' hyperthyroidism and ophthalmopathy. Amplified regions were TCR beta CDR3 sequences from RNA transcripts. The TCR CDR3 first-round RT-PCR relied on the HTBI primer set. TCRdb passed the multiplex PCR reads through MiXCR, listing each CDR3 protein once. This sample yields nearly 600,000 distinct CDR3 sequences, of which approximately 13% are seen a single time; more than 4.5% belongs to the top ten. The specimen sequenced was blood. These receptors were taken from a woman under 40 with Graves' hyperthyroidism that later progressed to Graves' ophthalmopathy.

The sample holds many counts of this clonotype. The genes are TRBV30 and TRBJ2-1; D call uncertain. The germline V gene has CDR1 GTSNPN and CDR2 SVGIG (reference sequence). The V end lost 5 bases, the J end lost 4 bases, and 9 bases lay between the germline ends. The CDR3 spans 12 residues. CDR3 coding DNA: TGTGCCTGGGGGCGGACGTACAATGAGCAGTTCTTC. This codes for CAWGRTYNEQFF.

The CDR3 spells CASRTGTGNQPQHF. The CDR3 DNA follows: TGTGCCAGCAGAACCGGGACAGGGAATCAGCCCCAGCATTTT. The genes are TRBV6-1 and TRBJ1-5; TRBD1 agrees at 9 bases. This CDR3 is 14 amino acids long. V dropped 6 bases and J dropped 4; count of bases not matched to a gene: 4. From germline, CDR1 is MNHNS and CDR2 SASEGT.

The chain links TRBV7-2 to TRBJ2-2, with TRBD2 matching 14 bases. The germline gives CDR1 SGHTA, CDR2 FQGNSA. With 6 bases clipped from V and 6 bases from J, the junction kept 6 bases outside the gene matches. The CDR3 is 16 residues long. In DNA, the CDR3 is TGTGCCAGCAGACCGGGACTAGCGGGAGCGGCCGGGGAGCTGTTTTTT. This codes for CASRPGLAGAAGELFF.

This clonotype was found many times. CDR3 residues: CASSRGQRNYEQYF. CDR3 in DNA: TGTGCCAGCTCCCGGGGGCAAAGGAACTACGAGCAGTACTTC. The chain joins TRBV6-1 to TRBJ2-7; perhaps D is TRBD1 or TRBD2 (6 bases each). CDR1 is MNHNS, CDR2 SASEGT, per germline. CDR3 length equals 14 residues. Between the trimmed V and J ends, which lost 8 bases and 3 bases, there was a span of 17 bases.

In this sample, this clonotype turned up many times. The chain joins TRBV5-1 to TRBJ2-7, with TRBD1 matching over 7 bases. Unmatched junction bases numbered 8, after V lost 5 bases and J lost 3 bases. This CDR3 spans 14 amino acids. The germline gives CDR1 SGHRS, CDR2 YFSETQ. The CDR3 DNA reads TGCGCCAGCAGACGGGACAGACCGGACTACGAGCAGTACTTC. Protein sequence: CASRRDRPDYEQYF.

The rearrangement uses TRBV12-3 or TRBV12-4 and TRBJ1-1; a weak D match, TRBD1 (5 bases). V was shortened by 3 bases and J by 6 bases, with 14 bases between the two germline ends. The CDR3 runs to 14 residues. The CDR3 loop reads CASSFLRGRAEAFF. The CDR3 DNA sequence: TGTGCCAGCAGTTTCTTGCGGGGCAGGGCTGAAGCTTTCTTT.

The V gene is TRBV19, the J gene TRBJ2-2; the D gene could be TRBD1 or TRBD2 (6 bases each). The CDR3 is 13 amino acids. Germline V gene sequence: CDR1 LNHDA, CDR2 SQIVND (reference sequence). V was pared by 8 bases and J by 3 bases, with 10 bases between. The CDR3 sequence is CASRGGYTGELFF. The CDR3 DNA reads as TGTGCCAGTCGAGGGGGGTACACCGGGGAGCTGTTTTTT.

This clonotype was counted many times. The chain carries TRBV19 and TRBJ2-1; 12 nucleotides match TRBD2. This CDR3 comprises 17 residues. Germline V gives CDR1 LNHDA, CDR2 SQIVND (reference sequence). V shed 9 bases, J shed 7 bases, and the junction held 16 bases outside the gene matches. The chain's CDR3 is CASGLTSGRRLGNEQFF. CDR3 in DNA: TGTGCCAGCGGGCTTACTAGCGGGAGGAGACTTGGGAATGAGCAGTTCTTC. Full variable domain (remainder filled in from reference TRBV19 and TRBJ2-1): DGGITQSPKYLFRKEGQNVTLSCEQNLNHDAMYWYRQDPGQGLRLIYYSQIVNDFQKGDIAEGYSVSREKKESFPLTVTSAQKNPTAFYLCASGLTSGRRLGNEQFFGPGTRLTVL.

As concerns this clonotype: Being one base from a much bigger clone, this may be a read error. J is TRBJ1-5 and V is TRBV7-9; 8 nucleotides align to TRBD1. The CDR3 is 12 amino acids. Germline values: CDR1 SEHNR, CDR2 FQNEAQ (reference sequence). The CDR3 region is CATGQGNQPRHF. The CDR3 DNA is TGTGCCACCGGACAGGGCAATCAGCCCCGGCATTTT.

Concerning this clonotype: This sequence may be a read error, since a much larger clone differs from it by one base. V usage is TRBV7-2 and J usage is TRBJ1-4; 11 bases agree with TRBD1. Germline V CDR1 and CDR2: SGHTA, FQGNSA. V trimming: 5 bases; J trimming: 13 bases; junction bases outside the gene matches: 12. The CDR3 is 15 amino acids. As DNA, the CDR3 is TGTACCAGCAGCCCCTGGACAGGGGGCAAGGTCGGACTGTTTTTT. This sequence encodes CTSSPWTGGKVGLFF.

This clonotype was counted ten times or more. The chain carries TRBV12-3 or TRBV12-4 and TRBJ2-1, with D possibly being TRBD2 (6 bases). The V and J ends lost 6 bases and 1 base respectively, with 13 bases between them. The length of the CDR3 is 15 residues. In nucleotides, the CDR3 is TGTGCCAGCAGCCCGGGAGTTCGGTCCTACAATGAGCAGTTCTTC. It encodes CASSPGVRSYNEQFF.

This clonotype was seen at least ten times. The V and J genes are TRBV6-1 and TRBJ2-7; TRBD1 or TRBD2 may be the D gene (5 bases each). The CDR3 has 13 residues. Trimming took off 6 bases at V and 7 bases at J, with 16 bases between the two ends. CDR1 is MNHNS, CDR2 SASEGT, per germline. The CDR3 DNA sequence: TGTGCCAGCAGACAGACAGCCCCGGGGGAGCAGTACTTC. This translates into CASRQTAPGEQYF.

This clonotype was detected only a few times. The CDR3, as DNA: TGTGCCAGCAGTTACTCGACGGGACAGGGGCAGGAGACCCAGTACTTC. Encoded protein: CASSYSTGQGQETQYF. V gene TRBV6-6 combines with J gene TRBJ2-5; 10 positions match TRBD1. Germline V CDR1 and CDR2: MNHNY, SVGAGI (reference sequence). This CDR3 contains 16 residues. V lost 0 bases to trimming and J lost 5 bases; unmatched junction nucleotides: 6.

This clonotype was found many times. The chain is built from TRBV30 and TRBJ2-7; D may match TRBD1 or TRBD2 (5 bases each). Trimming left V 5 bases short and J 2 bases short, with 13 bases between. This CDR3 has 13 residues. Germline V gene sequence: CDR1 GTSNPN, CDR2 SVGIG (reference sequence). This chain's CDR3 is CAWGYGGTYEQYF. The CDR3 DNA sequence: TGTGCCTGGGGTTATGGGGGTACCTACGAGCAGTACTTC.

There are many counts of this clonotype. V and J are TRBV27 and TRBJ2-1, with 9 bases identical to TRBD2. This CDR3 has 17 amino acids. V lost 4 bases to trimming and J lost 4 bases; unmatched junction nucleotides: 11. CDR1 and CDR2 from the germline V gene are MNHEY and SMNVEV (reference sequence). Here the CDR3 reads CASSSRPTSGRYNEQFF. The CDR3 DNA is TGTGCCAGCAGTTCCCGCCCGACTAGCGGTAGATACAATGAGCAGTTCTTC.

This clonotype was detected many times. The chain recombines TRBV12-3 or TRBV12-4 with TRBJ1-4, with D perhaps TRBD1 (6 bases). The CDR3 totals 14 residues. Trimming shortened V by 3 bases and J by 6 bases, and 11 bases separated the two germline ends. The CDR3 DNA is TGTGCCAGCAGTTTGGGGGGGCATGATGAAAAACTGTTTTTT. Its translation: CASSLGGHDEKLFF.

This clonotype has at least ten counts. CDR3 amino acids: CASSFQGQLQYF. CDR3 in DNA: TGTGCCAGCAGCTTCCAGGGACAGCTCCAGTACTTC. The V call is TRBV11-2, the J call TRBJ2-5; TRBD1 matches 7 bases. The CDR3 totals 12 residues. Germline values: CDR1 SGHAT, CDR2 FQNNGV. The V segment lost 3 bases and the J segment 10 bases; nucleotides outside the gene matches: 5. The variable domain in full, with the rest retrieved from reference TRBV11-2 and TRBJ2-5, is EAGVAQSPRYKIIEKRQSVAFWCNPISGHATLYWYQQILGQGPKLLIQFQNNGVVDDSQLPKDRFSAERLKGVDSTLKIQPAKLEDSAVYLCASSFQGQLQYFGPGTRLLVL.

The chain links TRBV27 to TRBJ2-1; TRBD2 matches 12 bases. The V and J ends lost 8 bases and 0 bases, in that order; junction bases with no gene match: 5. CDR3 length equals 16 residues. Looked up from germline, CDR1 is MNHEY and CDR2 is SMNVEV (reference sequence). This CDR3 reads CASGGLAGYSYNEQFF. CDR3 coding DNA: TGTGCCAGCGGCGGACTAGCGGGATACTCCTACAATGAGCAGTTCTTC.

There are many counts of this clonotype. This sequence joins TRBV6-1 and TRBJ2-1; TRBD1 or TRBD2 may be the D gene (7 bases each). CDR3 length: 13 residues. Trimming shortened V by 7 bases and J by 4 bases, and 11 bases separated the two germline ends. CDR1 is MNHNS and CDR2 is SASEGT in the germline V gene. CDR3: CASTGGVYNEQFF. In DNA form, the CDR3 reads TGTGCCAGCACAGGGGGGGTGTACAATGAGCAGTTCTTC.

The chain carries TRBV28 and TRBJ1-1; possibly TRBD1 for D (6 bases). Germline V lookup: CDR1 MDHEN, CDR2 SYDVKM. V dropped 4 bases and J dropped 1 base, with 16 bases sitting between them. The CDR3 totals 16 residues. Written as DNA, the CDR3 is TGTGCCAGCAGTTCAGGACAGAAAAAAAAGAACACTGAAGCTTTCTTT. It specifies CASSSGQKKKNTEAFF.

This clonotype has just a few counts. This chain connects TRBV5-6 to TRBJ2-7; 9 bases agree with TRBD1. The V segment lost 4 bases and the J segment 4 bases; nucleotides outside the gene matches: 6. This CDR3 is 14 amino acids long. Looked up from germline, CDR1 is SGHDT and CDR2 is YYEEEE. The CDR3 DNA is TGTGCCAGCAGCCCCCGGACAGGGGAGTACGAGCAGTACTTC. Encoded protein: CASSPRTGEYEQYF.

The chain joins TRBV5-1 to TRBJ1-6, with TRBD1 identical over 7 bases. Germline CDR1 SGHRS, CDR2 YFSETQ. The CDR3 loop spans 15 amino acids. V shed 1 base, J shed 7 bases, and the junction held 5 bases outside the gene matches. CDR3 residues: CASSLTGAQNSPLHF. CDR3 sequence (DNA): TGCGCCAGCAGCTTGACAGGGGCCCAAAATTCACCCCTCCACTTT.

This clonotype has at least ten counts. The V gene is TRBV7-9, the J gene TRBJ1-5; 7 bases fit TRBD1. Germline lookup yields CDR1 SEHNR and CDR2 FQNEAQ (reference sequence). Trimming cost V 5 bases and J 1 base; bases outside gene matches: 8. The CDR3 has 16 amino acids. The CDR3 sequence is CASSATGAGSNQPQHF. In nucleotides, the CDR3 is TGTGCCAGCAGCGCAACAGGGGCGGGAAGCAATCAGCCCCAGCATTTT.

This clonotype has at least ten counts. The rearrangement links TRBV7-6 to TRBJ1-1; D possibly corresponds to TRBD1 (6 bases). In germline, CDR1 is SGHVS, CDR2 FNYEAQ. V was clipped by 4 bases and J by 1 base, with 16 bases between them. The CDR3 runs 16 residues. The CDR3 nucleotides are TGTGCCAGCAGCTCCATTTTCCGGGACAAGAACACTGAAGCTTTCTTT. Protein product: CASSSIFRDKNTEAFF.

The chain is built from TRBV6-6 and TRBJ2-1; weak D call: TRBD2 (5 bases). V lost 0 bases and J 8 bases, leaving 11 bases between the germline ends. Germline lookup yields CDR1 MNHNY and CDR2 SVGAGI (reference sequence). CDR3 length: 14 residues. CDR3 in amino acids: CASSYSGETYEQFF. The CDR3 DNA follows: TGTGCCAGCAGTTACTCGGGAGAAACGTATGAGCAGTTCTTC.

This clonotype was observed a few times. The gene calls are TRBV20-1 and TRBJ2-5, with a possible D match to TRBD2 (6 bases). This CDR3 region has 13 residues. Germline CDR1 reads DFQATT; CDR2 reads SNEGSKA (reference sequence). CDR3 DNA sequence: TGCAGCGGGGGTGCAGCGTTCCAAGAGACCCAGTACTTC. It encodes CSGGAAFQETQYF.

This clonotype occurred many times. The V gene is TRBV11-2, the J gene TRBJ2-3, with 7 bases fitting TRBD1. Trimming at V came to 0 bases and at J to 3 bases, leaving 6 bases not matched to a gene. Germline V gene data show CDR1 as SGHAT and CDR2 as FQNNGV. The CDR3 runs to 16 residues. The CDR3 DNA reads as TGTGCCAGCAGCTTAGAGTCGGCCAGGGGGACAGATACGCAGTATTTT. Protein product: CASSLESARGTDTQYF.

In its sample, this clonotype was seen many times. This chain links TRBV12-3 or TRBV12-4 with TRBJ2-2; D not resolved. The CDR3 runs to 16 residues. Trimming took off 3 bases at V and 0 bases at J, with 11 bases between the two ends. CDR3 nucleotides: TGTGCCAGCAGTTTGAGGTTAGGCTCGAACACCGGGGAGCTGTTTTTT. This codes for CASSLRLGSNTGELFF.